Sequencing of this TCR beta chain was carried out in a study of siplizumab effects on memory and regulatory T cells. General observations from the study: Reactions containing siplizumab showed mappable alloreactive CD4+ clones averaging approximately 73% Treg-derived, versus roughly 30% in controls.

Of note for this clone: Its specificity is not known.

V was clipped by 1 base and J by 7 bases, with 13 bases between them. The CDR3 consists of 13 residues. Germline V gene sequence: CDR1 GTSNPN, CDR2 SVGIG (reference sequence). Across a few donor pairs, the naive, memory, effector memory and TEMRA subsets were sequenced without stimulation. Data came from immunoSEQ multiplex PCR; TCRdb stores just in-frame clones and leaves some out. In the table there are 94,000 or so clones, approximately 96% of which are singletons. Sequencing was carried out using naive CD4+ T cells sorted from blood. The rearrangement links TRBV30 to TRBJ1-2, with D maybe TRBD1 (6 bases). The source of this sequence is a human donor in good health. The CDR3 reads CAWSEKGVGGYTF. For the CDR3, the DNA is TGTGCCTGGAGTGAGAAGGGGGTGGGTGGCTACACCTTC.